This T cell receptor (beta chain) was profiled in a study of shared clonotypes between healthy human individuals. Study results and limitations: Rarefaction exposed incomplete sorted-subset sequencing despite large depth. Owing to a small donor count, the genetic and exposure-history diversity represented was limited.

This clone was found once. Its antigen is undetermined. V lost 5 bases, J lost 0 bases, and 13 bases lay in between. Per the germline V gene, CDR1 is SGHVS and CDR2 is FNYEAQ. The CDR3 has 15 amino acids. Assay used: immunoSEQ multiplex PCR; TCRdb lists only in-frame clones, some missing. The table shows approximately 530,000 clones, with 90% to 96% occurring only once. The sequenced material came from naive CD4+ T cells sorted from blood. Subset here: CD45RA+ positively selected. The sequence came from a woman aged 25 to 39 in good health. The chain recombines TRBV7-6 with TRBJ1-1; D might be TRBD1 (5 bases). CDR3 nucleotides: TGTGCCAGCAGCATGGTAGGGGATCTGAACACTGAAGCTTTCTTT. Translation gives CASSMVGDLNTEAFF.